The 13 T cell receptor beta chains in this list originate from one sample, sequenced in a study of blood T cell repertoires in COVID-19. Only in-frame clones appear in the TCRdb table, and some are missing; sequencing was by immunoSEQ multiplex PCR. The sample comprises about 430,000 clones, approximately 90% of which are singletons, and roughly 0.76% rests with the top ten. Sequencing was performed on peripheral blood. These receptors all come from a man aged 18 to 29 with COVID-19, enrolled during active disease.

V usage is TRBV7-9 and J usage is TRBJ2-3, with TRBD2 identical over 9 bases. Trimming removed 5 bases from V and 7 bases from J; junction bases left unmatched: 13. The CDR3 spans 16 residues. Germline V gives CDR1 SEHNR, CDR2 FQNEAQ (reference sequence). CDR3 sequence (DNA): TGTGCCAGCAGCCCAGCGACTGGCGGGGGGGGATATACGCAGTATTTT. Its translation is CASSPATGGGGYTQYF.

The chain links TRBV2 to TRBJ1-1; 7 nucleotides line up with TRBD1. V shed 8 bases, J shed 1 base, and the junction held 7 bases outside the gene matches. Germline CDR1 reads SNHLY; CDR2 reads FYNNEI. The CDR3 totals 14 residues. CDR3 amino acids: CASSRGAGNTEAFF. In nucleotides, the CDR3 is TGTGCCAGCTCCAGGGGGGCAGGGAACACTGAAGCTTTCTTT.

The chain uses TRBV7-9 and TRBJ1-5; 7 nucleotides agree with TRBD1. After removal of 5 bases from V and 5 bases from J, the junction contained 0 bases not matched to a gene. CDR3 length equals 12 residues. CDR1 is SEHNR, CDR2 FQNEAQ, per germline (reference sequence). The CDR3 spells CASSDRDQPQHF. The CDR3 DNA sequence: TGTGCCAGCAGCGACAGGGATCAGCCCCAGCATTTT.

The J gene is TRBJ1-1, the V gene TRBV28, with 8 bases fitting TRBD1. CDR1 MDHEN and CDR2 SYDVKM come from the germline V gene. The CDR3 consists of 16 residues. The V segment lost 3 bases and the J segment 0 bases; nucleotides outside the gene matches: 6. The CDR3, as DNA: TGTGCCAGCAGTTTGTTACAGGGGGACTTGAACACTGAAGCTTTCTTT. Translated: CASSLLQGDLNTEAFF. Drawing the rest from reference TRBV28 and TRBJ1-1, the complete variable domain is DVKVTQSSRYLVKRTGEKVFLECVQDMDHENMFWYRQDPGLGLRLIYFSYDVKMKEKGDIPEGYSVSREKKERFSLILESASTNQTSMYLCASSLLQGDLNTEAFFGQGTRLTVV.

The chain carries TRBV7-9 and TRBJ2-7; possible D gene TRBD2, 5 bases. V was clipped by 5 bases and J by 2 bases, with 16 bases between them. The V gene's germline CDR1 is SEHNR and CDR2 FQNEAQ (reference sequence). The CDR3 totals 15 residues. This CDR3 reads CASSGSAESTYEQYF. Written as DNA, the CDR3 is TGTGCCAGCAGCGGGAGCGCCGAATCGACCTACGAGCAGTACTTC.

This chain joins TRBV9 and TRBJ2-1; D is perhaps TRBD2 (6 bases). With 4 bases removed from V and 6 bases from J, the gap between germline ends came to 8 bases. CDR1 is SGDLS, CDR2 YYNGEE, per germline. The length of the CDR3 is 12 residues. In DNA form, the CDR3 reads TGTGCCAGCAGCCCAGCGGGCAATGAGCAGTTCTTC. This gives the protein CASSPAGNEQFF. Based on the CDR3 plus reference TRBV9 and TRBJ2-1, the full variable domain is DSGVTQTPKHLITATGQRVTLRCSPRSGDLSVYWYQQSLDQGLQFLIQYYNGEERAKGNILERFSAQQFPDLHSELNLSSLELGDSALYFCASSPAGNEQFFGPGTRLTVL.

The CDR3 loop reads CATRGTAITDTQYF. Written as DNA, the CDR3 is TGTGCCACCAGAGGGACAGCGATCACAGATACGCAGTATTTT. The genes are TRBV24-1 and TRBJ2-3, with 7 bases that match TRBD1. The CDR3 runs to 14 residues. The trim removed 7 bases at V and 2 bases at J, leaving 5 bases unmatched. The germline gives CDR1 KGHDR, CDR2 SFDVKD.

This clone has a single count. The gene calls are TRBV24-1 and TRBJ2-7; 10 positions match TRBD2. The CDR3 is 16 amino acids. The V gene end was trimmed by 5 bases and the J gene end by 2 bases; junction bases not matched to a gene: 8. Germline assignment: CDR1 KGHDR and CDR2 SFDVKD. CDR3 sequence (DNA): TGTGCCACCAGTGCGTCTAGCGGGAGTTCAGCCTACGAGCAGTACTTC. It yields the protein CATSASSGSSAYEQYF.

This clone has only one observation. V and J are TRBV11-2 and TRBJ2-7; tentative D call: TRBD1 (5 bases). CDR1 SGHAT and CDR2 FQNNGV come from the germline V gene. The CDR3 is 14 amino acids. V gave up 1 base and J gave up 0 bases, with 7 bases separating them. The CDR3 nucleotides are TGTGCCAGCAGCTTAGGACAGCTCTCCTACGAGCAGTACTTC. Protein: CASSLGQLSYEQYF.

The CDR3 here is CASSSGRVANSPLHF. CDR3 DNA: TGTGCCAGCAGTTCCGGCAGGGTGGCTAATTCACCCCTCCACTTT. V and J are TRBV6-6 and TRBJ1-6; possible D gene TRBD1, 5 bases. This CDR3 has 15 residues. Germline CDR1 reads MNHNY; CDR2 reads SVGAGI (reference sequence). V was shortened by 4 bases and J by 6 bases, with 13 bases between the two germline ends.

The rearrangement uses TRBV30 and TRBJ2-5; 10 bases align to TRBD2. The V and J ends lost 8 bases and 2 bases, in that order; junction bases with no gene match: 8. CDR3 length: 14 amino acids. Germline-derived CDR1 and CDR2 are GTSNPN and SVGIG (reference sequence). The CDR3 nucleotides read TGTGCCCTTAGGACTAGCGGAGTACAAGAGACCCAGTACTTC. Translated, it gives CALRTSGVQETQYF. Full variable domain (remainder filled in from reference TRBV30 and TRBJ2-5): SQTIHQWPATLVQPVGSPLSLECTVEGTSNPNLYWYRQAAGRGLQLLFYSVGIGQISSEVPQNLSASRPQDRQFILSSKKLLLSDSGFYLCALRTSGVQETQYFGPGTRLLVL.

The chain uses TRBV9 and TRBJ1-4; D perhaps matches TRBD1 (5 bases). Germline V gene data show CDR1 as SGDLS and CDR2 as YYNGEE. V shed 2 bases and J shed 6 bases, with 11 bases lying between them. The CDR3 is 14 amino acids. For the CDR3, the DNA is TGTGCCAGCAGCGTCGGGGCGGGAGATGAAAAACTGTTTTTT. It codes for CASSVGAGDEKLFF.

The chain uses TRBV15 and TRBJ2-3; TRBD2 is a possible D gene (6 bases). Germline V CDR1 and CDR2: LNHNV, YYDKDF (reference sequence). The germline V and J ends were trimmed by 5 bases and 2 bases, with 11 bases remaining between them. The CDR3 runs 14 residues. CDR3: CATSGAGDTDTQYF. As DNA, the CDR3 is TGTGCCACCAGCGGAGCGGGTGACACAGATACGCAGTATTTT.